A selection of T cell receptor beta chains follows, all from one sample in a study of human T cells and chemical hapten exposure. TCRdb reanalysed the RACE reads using MiXCR and keeps one entry per CDR3 protein. The table has 300,000 to 350,000 distinct CDR3 sequences, approximately 6.3% seen once. This specimen consisted of whole blood, obtained in connection with sensitization to the hapten diphenylcyclopropenone (DPC). The receptors here all came from a woman aged 18 to 35 with alopecia areata. Some clones in this sample may be carry-over from other donors' samples. Each CDR3 is given with its conserved first and last residue.

v_gene: TRBV4-3
CDR3aa: CASSQKSGGPYEQYF

v_gene: TRBV20-1
CDR3aa: CSARHTGTGGIGYTF

v_gene: TRBV9
CDR3aa: CASSVVGVTDTQYF

v_gene: TRBV5-6
CDR3aa: CASSGDRGSSYNSPLHF

v_gene: TRBV4-3
CDR3aa: CAGGRRDQGEIGNQPQHF

v_gene: TRBV12-3/TRBV12-4
CDR3aa: CASSSSDRGRPDTQYF

v_gene: TRBV9
CDR3aa: CASSVEGGSGYGYTF

v_gene: TRBV7-2
CDR3aa: CASSLWSTGNTIYF

v_gene: TRBV5-6
CDR3aa: CASSPGQGLISNQPQHF

v_gene: TRBV12-3/TRBV12-4
CDR3aa: CASSEQNSPLHF

v_gene: TRBV6-5
CDR3aa: CASSYGGRLDPLHF

v_gene: TRBV7-2
CDR3aa: CASSLDSPLHF

v_gene: TRBV7-9
CDR3aa: CASSKGPLIDTEAFF

v_gene: TRBV5-1
CDR3aa: CASSLVYSGGADEQFF

v_gene: TRBV5-1
CDR3aa: CASSFNGIEAFF

v_gene: TRBV7-9
CDR3aa: CASSLQWNTGELFF